Below, 24 T cell receptor beta chains from the same sample are listed, as sequenced in a study of blood T cells in healthy people across ages. Sample-barcoded 5' priming and a J-beta primer mix drove a second PCR of about 6 to 11 cycles. One entry per CDR3 protein, called by TCRdb with MiXCR from the 5' RACE reads. The sample lists roughly 1,700,000 distinct CDR3 sequences, 28% occurring once. Sequenced sample: blood. Receptors originate from a woman aged 25 to 39 in good health.

This clonotype was counted ten times or more. This chain joins TRBV5-1 and TRBJ1-2; no firm D call. This CDR3 region has 12 residues. The V end was cut by 0 bases, the J end by 8 bases, with 8 bases between. Per germline, CDR1 SGHRS and CDR2 YFSETQ. For the CDR3, the DNA is TGCGCCAGCAGCTTGGGGGCGCGAGGCTACACCTTC. Translating it yields CASSLGARGYTF.

CDR3 nucleotide sequence: TGTGCCAGCAGACCTAGTGGCTGGCGGGACACCTCCTACGAGCAGTACTTC. As protein: CASRPSGWRDTSYEQYF. V is TRBV7-9 and J is TRBJ2-7, with D perhaps assigned TRBD1 or TRBD2 (6 bases each). The germline V gene encodes CDR1 SEHNR and CDR2 FQNEAQ (reference sequence). The CDR3 is 17 amino acids. Trimming left V 6 bases short and J 0 bases short, with 21 bases between.

The table lists this clonotype with a few counts. The chain joins TRBV2 to TRBJ1-6; no clear D. The ends were cut back, 6 bases at V and 1 base at J, with 7 bases in the middle. This CDR3 is built from 14 residues. The V gene's germline CDR1 is SNHLY and CDR2 FYNNEI. The CDR3 DNA reads as TGTGCCAGCAGAATAGGGTCCTATAATTCACCCCTCCACTTT. Translation: CASRIGSYNSPLHF.

This clonotype has only a few counts. The chain is built from TRBV5-1 and TRBJ2-4; tentative D call: TRBD1 (6 bases). The CDR3 length is 17 residues. The V gene lost 4 bases and the J gene lost 0 bases, with 17 bases spanning the gap. Germline V lookup: CDR1 SGHRS, CDR2 YFSETQ. The CDR3 loop is CASSRGQNLLAKNIQYF. Here the CDR3 DNA reads TGCGCCAGCAGCCGTGGACAGAACCTTTTAGCCAAAAACATTCAGTACTTC.

This chain uses TRBV28 with TRBJ2-7; D may be TRBD1 (6 bases). Per germline, CDR1 MDHEN and CDR2 SYDVKM. CDR3 length equals 13 residues. Trimming shortened V by 5 bases and J by 6 bases, and 14 bases separated the two germline ends. The CDR3 here is CASSPGQRTEQYF. The CDR3 DNA is TGTGCCAGCAGTCCCGGACAGAGAACCGAGCAGTACTTC. Combining the CDR3 with reference TRBV28 and TRBJ2-7 gives the whole variable domain DVKVTQSSRYLVKRTGEKVFLECVQDMDHENMFWYRQDPGLGLRLIYFSYDVKMKEKGDIPEGYSVSREKKERFSLILESASTNQTSMYLCASSPGQRTEQYFGPGTRLTVT.

At least ten counts were recorded for this clonotype. The chain has TRBV6-5 and TRBJ2-1, with 8 bases fitting TRBD1. Trimming took 6 bases from V and 7 from J; bases not matched to a gene: 11. The length of the CDR3 is 15 residues. The germline gives CDR1 MNHEY, CDR2 SVGAGI. The CDR3 nucleotides are TGTGCCAGCAGGAACGACAGGGGACCGGGTAATGAGCAGTTCTTC. Encoded protein: CASRNDRGPGNEQFF.

The V and J genes are TRBV5-1 and TRBJ2-7; TRBD1 might be the D (6 bases). The V and J ends lost 3 bases and 7 bases respectively, with 23 bases between them. The CDR3 is 16 amino acids. From germline, CDR1 is SGHRS and CDR2 YFSETQ. The CDR3 DNA sequence: TGCGCCAGCAGCTCGCAGATTGGACAGACAGTGAGGGAGCAGTACTTC. This translates into CASSSQIGQTVREQYF.

As concerns this clonotype: The germline gene is not matched at one end of the junction; a read error may be the cause. The V and J genes are TRBV7-9 and TRBJ2-1; 12 bases align to TRBD2. The CDR3 length is 16 residues. Germline V CDR1 and CDR2: SEHNR, FQNEAQ (reference sequence). CDR3 DNA: TGTGCCAGCAGCACAACTAGCGGGAGGCCAGTGAATGGGCAGTTCTTC. Translated: CASSTTSGRPVNGQFF.

This clonotype turned up a few times. The chain recombines TRBV29-1 with TRBJ2-3; D gene uncertain. Trimming left V 6 bases short and J 4 bases short, with 14 bases between. Germline loops: CDR1 SQVTM, CDR2 ANQGSEA. There are 13 residues in the CDR3. Here the CDR3 reads CSVAHRVADTQYF. DNA of the CDR3: TGCAGCGTGGCCCATCGGGTTGCAGATACGCAGTATTTT.

The chain recombines TRBV12-3 or TRBV12-4 with TRBJ2-2; 7 nucleotides line up with TRBD2. Trimming cost V 5 bases and J 4 bases; bases outside gene matches: 10. This CDR3 region has 16 residues. CDR3 sequence: CASSALGGRSTGELFF. The CDR3 nucleotides are TGTGCCAGCAGTGCCCTTGGCGGGAGATCCACCGGGGAGCTGTTTTTT.

J is TRBJ2-7 and V is TRBV5-1, with 9 bases aligning to TRBD1. Per germline, CDR1 SGHRS and CDR2 YFSETQ. The CDR3 is 18 amino acids. Trimming cost V 4 bases and J 3 bases; bases outside gene matches: 17. CDR3: CASSPTGTGHEKLYEQYF. The CDR3 DNA reads TGCGCCAGCAGCCCAACCGGGACAGGGCACGAGAAGCTCTACGAGCAGTACTTC.

This chain's CDR3 is CSARTLSYEQYF. CDR3 coding DNA: TGCAGTGCCCGGACTCTATCCTACGAGCAGTACTTC. V is TRBV20-1 and J is TRBJ2-7; D possibly corresponds to TRBD2 (5 bases). Germline values: CDR1 DFQATT, CDR2 SNEGSKA (reference sequence). Trimming removed 6 bases at V and 1 base at J, with 10 bases between. The CDR3 has 12 amino acids.

The chain is built from TRBV2 and TRBJ2-7; D might be TRBD2 (5 bases). Deletions cut 2 bases from V and 3 bases from J, with 8 bases between. Germline CDR1 is SNHLY and CDR2 is FYNNEI. The CDR3 runs 13 residues. The CDR3 is CASSERRLYEQYF. CDR3 bases: TGTGCCAGCAGTGAAAGGAGGCTCTACGAGCAGTACTTC.

The chain recombines TRBV6-4 with TRBJ1-2; unclear D gene. This CDR3 contains 9 residues. CDR1 MRHNA and CDR2 SNTAGT come from the germline V gene. Trimming pared 7 bases from V and 8 bases from J, leaving 5 bases between. The CDR3, as DNA: TGTGCCAGCATTAAGGGCTACACCTTC. Translated: CASIKGYTF.

The chain links TRBV7-6 to TRBJ2-7; 10 bases line up with TRBD1. The CDR3 loop spans 14 amino acids. Germline V CDR1 and CDR2: SGHVS, FNYEAQ. Trimming at V came to 5 bases and at J to 9 bases, leaving 10 bases not matched to a gene. The CDR3 protein is CASSPGTGVTSQYF. The CDR3, as DNA: TGTGCCAGCAGCCCGGGGACAGGGGTAACGTCGCAGTACTTC.

The chain joins TRBV28 to TRBJ1-1; no definite D call. Germline V gives CDR1 MDHEN, CDR2 SYDVKM. This CDR3 region has 13 residues. Trimming left V 10 bases short and J 2 bases short, with 14 bases between. The CDR3: CAIMGNFNTEAFF. The CDR3 region has the DNA TGTGCCATCATGGGTAATTTCAACACTGAAGCTTTCTTT.

The chain recombines TRBV30 with TRBJ2-7; D gene ambiguous. Germline V gene data show CDR1 as GTSNPN and CDR2 as SVGIG (reference sequence). Trimming shortened V by 4 bases and J by 6 bases, and 16 bases separated the two germline ends. The CDR3 extends over 13 amino acids. CDR3 region: CAWNQVKPCEQYF. The DNA of the CDR3 is TGTGCCTGGAACCAGGTCAAGCCCTGCGAGCAGTACTTC. The full variable domain, its missing parts supplied by reference TRBV30 and TRBJ2-7, is SQTIHQWPATLVQPVGSPLSLECTVEGTSNPNLYWYRQAAGRGLQLLFYSVGIGQISSEVPQNLSASRPQDRQFILSSKKLLLSDSGFYLCAWNQVKPCEQYFGPGTRLTVT.

As DNA, the CDR3 is TGCGCCAGCAGCCAATACAGGGGGCCCTCGGCAAATACGCAGTATTTT. Protein product: CASSQYRGPSANTQYF. The rearrangement links TRBV4-1 to TRBJ2-3; TRBD1 matches at 9 bases. The CDR3 length is 16 residues. Germline V gene data show CDR1 as MGHRA and CDR2 as YSYEKL. The V segment lost 2 bases and the J segment 7 bases; nucleotides outside the gene matches: 10.

A few counts support this clonotype. This chain joins TRBV20-1 and TRBJ2-1, with TRBD2 as a possible D gene (6 bases). Trimming removed 4 bases at V and 0 bases at J, with 13 bases between. Germline assignment: CDR1 DFQATT and CDR2 SNEGSKA (reference sequence). The CDR3 is made up of 15 amino acids. The CDR3 reads CSAKQRVSSYNEQFF. CDR3 DNA: TGCAGTGCTAAACAGCGGGTCAGCTCCTACAATGAGCAGTTCTTC.

The rearrangement joins TRBV5-1 to TRBJ2-1, with TRBD2 matching 7 bases. In germline, CDR1 is SGHRS, CDR2 YFSETQ. The J segment lost 3 bases and the V segment lost 5 bases, leaving 5 bases of the junction unmatched. CDR3 length equals 14 residues. The CDR3 loop reads CASRFGGNYNEQFF. DNA of the CDR3: TGCGCCAGCAGATTCGGGGGGAACTACAATGAGCAGTTCTTC.

This clonotype was recorded many times. The genes are TRBV12-5 and TRBJ2-7; weak D call: TRBD1 (6 bases). From germline, CDR1 is LGHNT and CDR2 FRNRAP. The CDR3 spans 14 residues. The ends were cut back, 5 bases at V and 0 bases at J, with 11 bases in the middle. This CDR3 reads CASGPPGDSYEQYF. The CDR3 nucleotides read TGTGCTAGTGGTCCTCCAGGGGACTCCTACGAGCAGTACTTC.

The table lists this clonotype with a few counts. The chain recombines TRBV20-1 with TRBJ2-5, with a possible D match to TRBD2 (7 bases). Trimming left V 6 bases short and J 5 bases short, with 25 bases between. This CDR3 region has 16 residues. Per germline, CDR1 DFQATT and CDR2 SNEGSKA (reference sequence). CDR3 sequence reads: CSAALGGGVPGETQYF. In nucleotides, the CDR3 is TGCAGTGCCGCCCTAGGGGGAGGGGTACCCGGGGAGACCCAGTACTTC.

A word on this clonotype: It may be a read error: a sequence one base away is much more abundant. This chain links TRBV10-3 with TRBJ2-1; TRBD1 agrees at 9 bases. The CDR3 is 16 residues long. Germline loops: CDR1 ENHRY, CDR2 SYGVKD. Trimming took 2 bases from V and 12 from J; bases not matched to a gene: 14. The CDR3 is CAISEMDRTGVDVQFF. For the CDR3, the DNA is TGTGCCATCAGTGAGATGGATCGGACAGGGGTCGATGTGCAGTTCTTC.

The gene calls are TRBV20-1 and TRBJ2-1; D uncertain. The CDR3 covers 13 residues. The ends were cut back, 7 bases at V and 6 bases at J, with 16 bases in the middle. The germline V gene has CDR1 DFQATT and CDR2 SNEGSKA (reference sequence). The CDR3 protein is CSVVNTPGNEQFF. CDR3 nucleotides: TGCAGTGTTGTTAACACCCCGGGCAATGAGCAGTTCTTC.